The rows below give T cell receptor beta chains drawn from one sample of a study of cytomegalovirus exposure and HLA in healthy donors. Generated by immunoSEQ multiplex PCR, the TCRdb table keeps only in-frame clones and is missing some. The data show more than 95,000 clones, with 72% seen just once and 3% to 4% held by the top ten. The sequenced material came from PBMCs. The source is a young man in good health and CMV-seronegative. Each CDR3 is given with its conserved first and last residue. D genes are given only for firm matches. Clone size is given for some rows only: seen once, a few or many times, or a class if the clone is expanded.

size: NA; V: TRBV6-4; D: NA; J: TRBJ1-1; DNA: TGTGCCAGCAGTGACCTGGCCACAGATTTGGGAATTGAGGGAGCTTTCTTT; CDR3: CASSDLATDLGIEGAFF
size: NA; V: TRBV7-3; D: NA; J: TRBJ2-5; DNA: TGTGCCAGCAGCTTAAAGGGGGGGAGCCAAGAGACCCAGTACTTC; CDR3: CASSLKGGSQETQYF
size: few; V: TRBV4-2; D: NA; J: TRBJ2-7; DNA: TGTGCCAGCAGCCCTTTCCACAGGTCCACCTACGAGCAGTACTTC; CDR3: CASSPFHRSTYEQYF
size: few; V: TRBV27; D: TRBD2; J: TRBJ2-2; DNA: TGTGCCAGCAGCCGCCGCCGGGGGAGCGGGGGGTCGCGGCCTGGGGAGCTGTTTTTT; CDR3: CASSRRRGSGGSRPGELFF
size: NA; V: TRBV7-2; D: NA; J: TRBJ2-5; DNA: TGTGCCAGCAGCTTCACAGACCAAGAGACCCAGTACTTC; CDR3: CASSFTDQETQYF
size: few; V: TRBV18; D: NA; J: TRBJ2-5; DNA: TGTGCCAGCTCACCAATGGCACAGGTAGAGACCCAGTACTTC; CDR3: CASSPMAQVETQYF
size: NA; V: TRBV6-6; D: NA; J: TRBJ1-5; DNA: TGTGCCAGCAGTTCATCCCGGGGAGAGAGCAATCAGCCCCAGCATTTT; CDR3: CASSSSRGESNQPQHF
size: NA; V: TRBV5-8; D: NA; J: TRBJ1-5; DNA: TGTGCCAGCAGCTTAGGGACTGCCCAAAATCAGCCCCAGCATTTT; CDR3: CASSLGTAQNQPQHF
size: NA; V: TRBV5-4; D: NA; J: TRBJ1-6; DNA: TGTGCCAGCAGCCCCACGTACAAGACGGGAAATTCACCCCTCCACTTT; CDR3: CASSPTYKTGNSPLHF
size: once; V: TRBV9; D: TRBD2; J: TRBJ2-7; DNA: TGTGCCAGCAGCCCTGAGGGTAGCGGGGCTTGGTACGAGCAGTACTTC; CDR3: CASSPEGSGAWYEQYF
size: few; V: TRBV2; D: NA; J: TRBJ2-7; DNA: TGTGCCAGCAGCCCACGGGGGTTCTACGAGCAGTACTTC; CDR3: CASSPRGFYEQYF
size: NA; V: TRBV6-6; D: TRBD2; J: TRBJ2-3; DNA: TGTGCCAGCAGTCCTGGGACTAGCGGGGGGACAGATACGCAGTATTTT; CDR3: CASSPGTSGGTDTQYF
size: once; V: TRBV5-1; D: NA; J: TRBJ2-3; DNA: TGCGCCAGCAGCAGGGACACGGGCACAGATACGCAGTATTTT; CDR3: CASSRDTGTDTQYF
size: medium-sized; V: TRBV4-3; D: NA; J: TRBJ1-6; DNA: TGCGCCAGCAGCCAAGACAGGGAATACTCACCCCTCCACTTT; CDR3: CASSQDREYSPLHF
size: NA; V: TRBV30; D: TRBD2; J: TRBJ2-2; DNA: TGTGCCTGGAGTGTATCCCACTTCGTAGCGGGGAGATACACCGGGGAGCTGTTTTTT; CDR3: CAWSVSHFVAGRYTGELFF
size: NA; V: TRBV10-3; D: NA; J: TRBJ2-1; DNA: TGTGCCATCAGTGAGCCGACTGCGCTAAAAGAGCAGTTCTTC; CDR3: CAISEPTALKEQFF
size: once; V: TRBV11-1; D: TRBD1; J: TRBJ1-6; DNA: TGTGCCAGCAGCCCTCGACAGGGGACTTCACCCCTCCACTTT; CDR3: CASSPRQGTSPLHF
size: NA; V: TRBV9; D: NA; J: TRBJ1-3; DNA: TGTGCCAGCAGCGTAGCTCTGGCCAGCTCTGGAAACACCATATATTTT; CDR3: CASSVALASSGNTIYF
size: NA; V: TRBV27; D: TRBD1; J: TRBJ2-1; DNA: TGTGCCAGCAGTTGGGGACAGGGCATCCGGAACAATGAGCAGTTCTTC; CDR3: CASSWGQGIRNNEQFF
size: once; V: TRBV11-2; D: TRBD1; J: TRBJ2-5; DNA: TGTGCCAGCAGCTCTAACAGGGGGCGTGGGTTGGAGACCCAGTACTTC; CDR3: CASSSNRGRGLETQYF
size: NA; V: TRBV2; D: NA; J: TRBJ2-3; DNA: TGTGCCAGCAGGGAGGCAATGGGGGATACGCAGTATTTT; CDR3: CASREAMGDTQYF
size: NA; V: TRBV7-9; D: NA; J: TRBJ2-1; DNA: TGTGCCAGCAGCCCTGACAGGCACCCATCTTCCTACAATGAGCAGTTCTTC; CDR3: CASSPDRHPSSYNEQFF
size: NA; V: TRBV2; D: TRBD1; J: TRBJ2-7; DNA: TGTGCCACCCGGGGACAGGGATATATCGAGCAGTACTTC; CDR3: CATRGQGYIEQYF
size: NA; V: TRBV4-3; D: NA; J: TRBJ1-1; DNA: TGCGCCAGCAGCCAGCTCGAGGGGAACACTGAAGCTTTCTTT; CDR3: CASSQLEGNTEAFF
size: NA; V: TRBV6-1; D: NA; J: TRBJ2-7; DNA: TGTGCCAGCAGTGAGTCGGGCGAGCAGTACTTC; CDR3: CASSESGEQYF
size: few; V: TRBV5-6; D: NA; J: TRBJ2-5; DNA: TGTGCCAGCGCGAAACTAGAAAGTTGGGAGACCCAGTACTTC; CDR3: CASAKLESWETQYF
size: NA; V: TRBV5-1; D: NA; J: TRBJ1-2; DNA: TGCGCCAGCAGCTTGGACGGGAATGGCTACACCTTC; CDR3: CASSLDGNGYTF
size: NA; V: TRBV28; D: TRBD1; J: TRBJ1-1; DNA: TGTGCCAGCAGTTTATACAGGGGAGCTTTCTTT; CDR3: CASSLYRGAFF
size: NA; V: TRBV5-1; D: TRBD1; J: TRBJ1-2; DNA: TGCGCCAGCAGCCCTCGACAGGGGGCAGGGTATGGCTACACCTTC; CDR3: CASSPRQGAGYGYTF